Below are 5 T cell receptor beta chains sequenced from a single sample in a study of blood T cell repertoires in COVID-19. TCRdb's table, derived via immunoSEQ multiplex PCR, lists solely in-frame clones and lacks some. The table records around 150,000 clones, about 80% of them present only once. Material for sequencing was peripheral blood. Source of these receptors: a woman aged 40 to 50 with COVID-19, enrolled during active disease.

This clone has just one count. V usage is TRBV28 and J usage is TRBJ2-2; D is undetermined. Between the trimmed V and J ends, which lost 6 bases and 0 bases, there was a span of 2 bases. CDR3 size: 12 residues. Germline loops: CDR1 MDHEN, CDR2 SYDVKM. The CDR3 DNA reads TGTGCCAGCAGCACGAACACCGGGGAGCTGTTTTTT. Translating gives CASSTNTGELFF.

V gene TRBV11-2 combines with J gene TRBJ1-1; 7 nucleotides align to TRBD1. The CDR3 is made up of 12 amino acids. Per the germline V gene, CDR1 is SGHAT and CDR2 is FQNNGV. V lost 3 bases, J lost 7 bases, and 2 bases stayed unmatched. The CDR3 loop reads CASSFGTDEAFF. CDR3 DNA sequence: TGTGCCAGCAGCTTTGGGACAGATGAAGCTTTCTTT.

The CDR3 DNA reads TGTGCCACCAGGGGAAACATAGGGGCCGGCGCCAACGTCCTGACTTTC. The encoded protein is CATRGNIGAGANVLTF. The genes are TRBV24-1 and TRBJ2-6; tentatively, D is TRBD1 (5 bases). V dropped 7 bases and J dropped 7 bases, with 19 bases sitting between them. The CDR3 has 16 residues. Germline V gene lookup returns CDR1 KGHDR and CDR2 SFDVKD.

The V call is TRBV18, the J call TRBJ2-1; TRBD2 matches at 10 bases. The CDR3 spans 13 residues. The V gene's germline CDR1 is KGHSH and CDR2 LQKENI. With V trimmed by 3 bases and J by 15 bases, 8 bases remained unmatched. DNA for the CDR3: TGTGCCAGCTCACCTTCCCTAGCGGGAGAAGTGTTCTTC. Translating gives CASSPSLAGEVFF.

This clone showed up just once. The V call is TRBV6-2 or TRBV6-3, the J call TRBJ2-1; possible D gene TRBD1, 6 bases. The germline V and J ends were trimmed by 6 bases and 6 bases, with 24 bases remaining between them. Germline V gives CDR1 MNHEY, CDR2 SVGEGT. There are 17 residues in the CDR3. CDR3 sequence: CASSSKPHRVGSNEQFF. Written as DNA, the CDR3 is TGTGCCAGCAGCAGTAAACCCCACAGGGTGGGTTCCAATGAGCAGTTCTTC.